This T cell receptor beta chain was profiled in a study of PD-1 blockade in classical Hodgkin lymphoma. Some clones are missing from TCRdb's copy, which holds only in-frame ones; the method was immunoSEQ multiplex PCR. The repertoire consists of 14,000 to 15,000 clones, with 55% to 70% occurring once and the leading ten covering approximately 11%. Study conclusions and caveats: By C4D1, diversity of CD4+ TCRs had risen significantly, whereas that of CD8+ TCRs had not. The baseline diversity of complete responders showed similarity to that of newly diagnosed patients.

Every one of the patients relapsed after autologous stem cell transplantation (brentuximab vedotin exposure was variable). By share, this clone ranks as medium-sized. Its antigen is undetermined. The CDR3 length is 16 residues. Germline CDR1 is PRHDT and CDR2 is FYEKMQ (reference sequence). Trimming stripped 4 bases from V and 3 bases from J, with 16 bases between. The TCR was taken from a human donor with classical Hodgkin lymphoma. The rearrangement joins TRBV13 to TRBJ2-1; no reliable D call. The sample was peripheral blood mononuclear cells (PBMCs), taken at baseline. The CDR3 DNA is TGTGCCAGCAGCTCTCCCCCGGAGTTGAACTACAATGAGCAGTTCTTC. Translation: CASSSPPELNYNEQFF.